A selection of T cell receptor beta chains follows, all from one sample in a study of CD8 T cells in ankylosing spondylitis. MiXCR, applied by TCRdb to the 5' RACE reads, yields one record per CDR3 protein. This table holds approximately 200,000 distinct CDR3 sequences, around 13% found once. Sample: blood, either unsorted or a sorted T cell fraction (not recorded which). All receptors come from a female donor with ankylosing spondylitis or in good health (not recorded which). Both conserved end residues are part of each CDR3. A D gene is named only where the DNA matches it firmly. Expanded clones get a size class; other rows say once, few or many, or leave the size out.

CDR3nt | CDR3aa | abundance | j_gene | d_gene | v_gene
TGTGCCAGCCTAGGCGATGGGTCCTACGAGCAGTACTTC | CASLGDGSYEQYF | many | TRBJ2-7 | . | TRBV12-3/TRBV12-4
TGTGCCAGCAGTTTAGGTAGGACCCAGTACTTC | CASSLGRTQYF | many | TRBJ2-5 | . | TRBV12-3/TRBV12-4
TGTGCCAGCAGTTCCCCCCGAGGACAGGGGAACGAGCAGTACTTC | CASSSPRGQGNEQYF | . | TRBJ2-7 | TRBD1 | TRBV28
TGTGCCAGCAGCGTAGGTTGGGGGGATACGCAGTATTTT | CASSVGWGDTQYF | many | TRBJ2-3 | . | TRBV9
TGTGCCAGCAGCCCCGGGGGGACAGGGGAAAACATTCAGTACTTC | CASSPGGTGENIQYF | . | TRBJ2-4 | TRBD1 | TRBV12-3/TRBV12-4
TGCAGTGCTAGAGTGACCAGGGGAAATGAGCAGTTCTTC | CSARVTRGNEQFF | . | TRBJ2-1 | . | TRBV20-1
TGCAGTGCCCTCCCAGCTTCAAGCACAGATACGCAGTATTTT | CSALPASSTDTQYF | many | TRBJ2-3 | . | TRBV20-1
TGTGCCACCAGTGATTTGCCAGCGCGCCGGGCCCAAGATACGCAGTATTTT | CATSDLPARRAQDTQYF | many | TRBJ2-3 | . | TRBV24-1
TGTGCCAGCAGTTACTCGAGGACCTCTGGAAACACCATATATTTT | CASSYSRTSGNTIYF | many | TRBJ1-3 | . | TRBV6-5
TGTGCCAGCAGCTTACTCGGGACTAACACCGGGGAGCTGTTTTTT | CASSLLGTNTGELFF | many | TRBJ2-2 | . | TRBV7-2
TGCGCCAGCAGATTTCTGCGGGGCTCCTACAATGAGCAGTTCTTC | CASRFLRGSYNEQFF | many | TRBJ2-1 | . | TRBV5-1
TGTGCCAGCAGCTTAAGTGGGGGGAACATTCAGTACTTC | CASSLSGGNIQYF | few | TRBJ2-4 | . | TRBV7-2
TGTGCCTGGAGTACACGCGGAAACACCATATATTTT | CAWSTRGNTIYF | . | TRBJ1-3 | . | TRBV30
TGTGCCAGCAGCCAAGACCAAGCCTACGATGCGCAGTACTTC | CASSQDQAYDAQYF | many | TRBJ2-7 | . | TRBV3-1
TGTGCCAGCATGGCCCCTGGGGCCAACGTCCTGACTTTC | CASMAPGANVLTF | many | TRBJ2-6 | . | TRBV6-1
TGTGCCAGCAGTTACCGGATGGCTGAGGGCCGGCAGCCCCAGCATTTT | CASSYRMAEGRQPQHF | . | TRBJ1-5 | . | TRBV6-5
TGTGCCACCAGCAGAGGAACAAACACCGGACGGCTGTTTTTT | CATSRGTNTGRLFF | . | TRBJ1-4 | . | TRBV15
TGTGCCAGCAGCTCGGGACTAGCGGGAGGTCCAGATACGCAGTATTTT | CASSSGLAGGPDTQYF | many | TRBJ2-3 | TRBD2 | TRBV7-3
TGTGCCAGCAGCCAACGTTGGAGATACAATGAGCAGTTCTTC | CASSQRWRYNEQFF | many | TRBJ2-1 | . | TRBV14
TGTGCCAGCAGCTTAACCCCTCCGGGGGGGGCGAACACCGGGGAGCTGTTTTTT | CASSLTPPGGANTGELFF | few | TRBJ2-2 | TRBD2 | TRBV7-3
TGTGCCAGCAGCCGTGCCGGGGAGGGTTCACCCCTCCACTTT | CASSRAGEGSPLHF | . | TRBJ1-6 | . | TRBV7-9
TGCAGTGCGAGGACAGGGACTTCCGGGGAGCTGTTTTTT | CSARTGTSGELFF | . | TRBJ2-2 | TRBD1 | TRBV20-1
TGTGCCAGCAGCCAAAGGCTCAATGAGCAGTTCTTC | CASSQRLNEQFF | many | TRBJ2-1 | . | TRBV7-9
TGTGCCAGCAAGGGTCCCGATAATTCACCCCTCCACTTT | CASKGPDNSPLHF | many | TRBJ1-6 | . | TRBV6-1
TGTGCCAGCAGTGACTCAGGGTCCTACGAGCAGTACTTC | CASSDSGSYEQYF | many | TRBJ2-7 | . | TRBV6-5
TGTGCCAGCAGCTTAGGGGGACCCCAAGAGGGCGATGAGCAGTTCTTC | CASSLGGPQEGDEQFF | . | TRBJ2-1 | . | TRBV7-9
TGTGCCAGCTCAGGACGAGGCACTGAAGCTTTCTTT | CASSGRGTEAFF | many | TRBJ1-1 | . | TRBV18
TGTGCCAGCAGCCAAGATTATAACATAAACACTGAAGCTTTCTTT | CASSQDYNINTEAFF | many | TRBJ1-1 | . | TRBV3-1
TGTGCCATCAGTGCCAAAGGACTTAGCGCCGCCTACGAGCAGTACTTC | CAISAKGLSAAYEQYF | few | TRBJ2-7 | . | TRBV10-3
TGCAGCGTTCCCCTGAACACTGAAGCTTTCTTT | CSVPLNTEAFF | many | TRBJ1-1 | . | TRBV29-1
TGTGCCAGCAGTGAAGAGGAGATCGGGGGTCAGCCCCAGCATTTT | CASSEEEIGGQPQHF | . | TRBJ1-5 | . | TRBV6-1
TGTGCCAGCAGTCAATCCGGCTACGAGCAGTACTTC | CASSQSGYEQYF | many | TRBJ2-7 | . | TRBV7-2
TGTGCCAGCTGTGCACAGGGGATCGGCAAAAACATTCAGTACTTC | CASCAQGIGKNIQYF | many | TRBJ2-4 | TRBD1 | TRBV6-2/TRBV6-3
TGTGCCATCAGTGAGAGAGAGGGAGGCCCAGATACGCAGTATTTT | CAISEREGGPDTQYF | many | TRBJ2-3 | . | TRBV10-3
TGTGCCAGCAGTCTCTCGGGACTAGCGAAGCTTTATTCGCAGTTCTTC | CASSLSGLAKLYSQFF | many | TRBJ2-1 | TRBD2 | TRBV27
TGCGCCAGCAGCCAAGATAGGGCCGGGTCCTACGAGCAGTACTTC | CASSQDRAGSYEQYF | many | TRBJ2-7 | . | TRBV4-1
TGTGCCAGCAGTGCCCAGGCGTACTATGGCTACACCTTC | CASSAQAYYGYTF | . | TRBJ1-2 | . | TRBV12-3/TRBV12-4